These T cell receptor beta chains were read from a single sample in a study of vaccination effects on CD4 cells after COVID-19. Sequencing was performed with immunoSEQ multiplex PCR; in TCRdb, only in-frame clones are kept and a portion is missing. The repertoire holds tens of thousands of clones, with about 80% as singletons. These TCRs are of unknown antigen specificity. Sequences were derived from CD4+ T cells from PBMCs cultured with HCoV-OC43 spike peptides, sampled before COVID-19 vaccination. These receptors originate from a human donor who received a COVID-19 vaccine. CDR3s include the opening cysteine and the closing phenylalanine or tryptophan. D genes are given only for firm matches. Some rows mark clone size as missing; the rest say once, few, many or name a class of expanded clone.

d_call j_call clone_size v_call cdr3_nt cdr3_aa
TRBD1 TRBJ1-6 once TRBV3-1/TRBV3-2 TGTGCCAGCAGCCCAAGGGACAGCAATAATTCACCCCTCCACTTT CASSPRDSNNSPLHF
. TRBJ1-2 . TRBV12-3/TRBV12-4 TGTGCCAGCAGCCCCGGGACGGGTGGCTACACCTTC CASSPGTGGYTF
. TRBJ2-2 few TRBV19 TGTGCCAGTAGTATCGAAGGGGGCACCGGGGAGCTGTTTTTT CASSIEGGTGELFF
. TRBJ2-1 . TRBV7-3 TGTGCCACGTCAGGTTCCCCCGAACGTGAGCAGTTCTTC CATSGSPEREQFF
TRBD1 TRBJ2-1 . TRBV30 TGTGCCTGGAGTCGACAGGGGACCGAGCAGTTCTTC CAWSRQGTEQFF
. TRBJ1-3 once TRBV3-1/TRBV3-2 TGTGCCAGCAGCGATCGGACCTGGGACTCTGGAAACACCATATATTTT CASSDRTWDSGNTIYF
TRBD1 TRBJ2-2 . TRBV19 TGTGCCAGTAGTATCGGGGTGCCGGGACAGGGGTTCGGGGAGCTGTTTTTT CASSIGVPGQGFGELFF
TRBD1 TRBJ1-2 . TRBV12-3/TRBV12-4 TGTGCCAGCAGCCTCGGGACAGGGCATGGCTACACCTTC CASSLGTGHGYTF
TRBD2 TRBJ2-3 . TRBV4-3 TGCGCCAGCAGCCCCATGGTAACTAGCGGGGGGGCAGATACGCAGTATTTT CASSPMVTSGGADTQYF
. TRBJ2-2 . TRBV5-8 TGTGCCAGCAGCGCGTGCCGGGCCGCCTCCCTTAAATGCGGGGAGCTGTTTTTT CASSACRAASLKCGELFF
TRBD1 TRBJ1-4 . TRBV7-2 TGTGCCAGCAGCAACAGACAGGGGACTAATGAAAAACTGTTTTTT CASSNRQGTNEKLFF
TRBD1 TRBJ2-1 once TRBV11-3 TGTGCCAGCAGCTTAGAGGGACAGAACCTTGAGCAGTTCTTC CASSLEGQNLEQFF
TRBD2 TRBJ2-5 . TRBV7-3 TGTGCCAGCAGCTTAGCGGGGGGTGGAGAGACCCAGTACTTC CASSLAGGGETQYF
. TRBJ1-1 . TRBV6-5 TGTGCCAGCACTCAGGTGTGGAACACTGAAGCTTTCTTT CASTQVWNTEAFF
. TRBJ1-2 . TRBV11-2 TGTGCCAGCAGCCTACCTTCCGTTCTAGGCTATGGCTACACCTTC CASSLPSVLGYGYTF
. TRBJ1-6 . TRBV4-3 TGCGCCAGCAGCCAAGAGGAGGGGTCACCCCTCCACTTT CASSQEEGSPLHF
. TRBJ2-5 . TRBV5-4 TGTGCCAGCAGCTGGCTAATAGGGGGTGGATCTGAGACCCAGTACTTC CASSWLIGGGSETQYF
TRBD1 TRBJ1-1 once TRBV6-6 TGTGCCAGCAGAGGCTCGACAGGGCAGACTGAAGCTTTCTTT CASRGSTGQTEAFF
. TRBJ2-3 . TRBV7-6 TGTGCCAGCAGCTTAGCGGAGCGGGTTAGCACAGATACGCAGTATTTT CASSLAERVSTDTQYF
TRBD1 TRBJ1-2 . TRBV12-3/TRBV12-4 TGTGCCAGCACCGACAGGGGGCGATATGGCTACACCTTC CASTDRGRYGYTF
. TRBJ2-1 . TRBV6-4 TGTGCCAGCAGTGAGCAGCTACACTACAATGAGCAGTTCTTC CASSEQLHYNEQFF
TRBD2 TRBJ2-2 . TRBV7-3 TGTGCCAGCAGCTCGGGGGGGCTGGCCGGGGAGCTGTTTTTT CASSSGGLAGELFF
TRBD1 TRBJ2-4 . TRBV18 TGTGCCAGCTCACTGAGCTTGACAGGGTATCTAAACATTCAGTACTTC CASSLSLTGYLNIQYF
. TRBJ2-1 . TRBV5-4 TGTGCCAGCAGCGTCGGGGGCGGCACCTACAATGAGCAGTTCTTC CASSVGGGTYNEQFF
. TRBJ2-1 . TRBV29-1 TGCAGCGGGGAACAGGGTACCTCCTTCAATGAGCAGTTCTTC CSGEQGTSFNEQFF
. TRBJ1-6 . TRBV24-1 TGTGCCACCAGTAGCGGACAGTTATCGGATTCACCCCTCCACTTT CATSSGQLSDSPLHF
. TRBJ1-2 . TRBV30 TGTGCCTGGAGGAGGGGAATCTATGGCTACACCTTC CAWRRGIYGYTF
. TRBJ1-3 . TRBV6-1 TGTGCCAGCAGTGAAGAATTACGCACCACCATATATTTT CASSEELRTTIYF
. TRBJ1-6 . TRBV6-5 TGTGCCAGCAGTTACGGGGGGGGAGAGAATTCACCCCTCCACTTT CASSYGGGENSPLHF
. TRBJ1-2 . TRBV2 TGTGCCAGCAGTGAAGACAGCCACTATGGCTACACCTTC CASSEDSHYGYTF
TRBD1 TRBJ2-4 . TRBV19 TGTGCCAGTAGTATACTCCAGACAGGGACGGACATTCAGTACTTC CASSILQTGTDIQYF
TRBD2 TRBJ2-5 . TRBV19 TGTGCCAGTAGTATCCGGGGGGGCATAGAGACCCAGTACTTC CASSIRGGIETQYF
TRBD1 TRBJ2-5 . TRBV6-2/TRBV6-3 TGTGCCAGCAGTTGGACAGGGCACCAGTACTTC CASSWTGHQYF
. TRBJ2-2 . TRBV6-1 TGTGCCAGCAGTGAAGACTACAGGATGAACACCGGGGAGCTGTTTTTT CASSEDYRMNTGELFF
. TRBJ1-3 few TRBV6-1 TGTGCCAGCAGTGATTCTCCGAACACCATATATTTT CASSDSPNTIYF
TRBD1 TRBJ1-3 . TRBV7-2 TGTGCCAGCAGCTGGACAGGAGTCTCTGGAAACACCATATATTTT CASSWTGVSGNTIYF
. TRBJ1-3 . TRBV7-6 TGTGCCAGCAGCCCTTTAGGAAACACCATATATTTT CASSPLGNTIYF
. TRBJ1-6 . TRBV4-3 TGCGCCAGCAGCCAAGAGATAACTAATAATTCACCCCTCCACTTT CASSQEITNNSPLHF